The table lists the clone carrying this T cell receptor delta chain with a few counts. TCRdb lists the protein of a much larger clone for this DNA, which differs at residue 12, so this is likely a read error; the protein given here is translated from the DNA itself. Bulk repertoires came from Vgamma9/Vdelta2+ or Vdelta2-negative gammadelta T cells flow-sorted from PBMC. This sample was included in a study of γδ T cells in repeated Plasmodium falciparum infection. Germline-derived CDR1 and CDR2 are TSWWSYY and QGS. Trimming took 0 bases from V and 3 from J; bases not matched to a gene: 27. The CDR3 is made up of 23 amino acids. TRG and TRD sequences were obtained from every sorted gammadelta sample. TCRdb re-called clones from the multiplex PCR reads using CATT. The profile shows tens of thousands of delta-chain clones, 1.7% of them singletons.

V is TRDV1 and J is TRDJ1, with 8 bases matching TRDD3. In the absence of a J gene in TCRdb, the DNA was matched to germline to assign it here. Sequencing used gamma-delta T cells from blood. This TCR derives from a pool of human donors (malaria-infected and uninfected, not separated). The chain's CDR3 is CALGELFPSTLVIGGSGSDKLIF. The CDR3 DNA sequence: TGTGCTCTTGGGGAACTGTTTCCATCCACACTTGTAATTGGGGGATCTGGATCCGATAAACTCATCTTT.